The TCR beta chain under discussion was sequenced for a study of T cells after yellow fever vaccination. Study-wide results and limits: Though weaker, the secondary response peaked faster, on day 5 versus 15. FACS-sorted repertoires could contain abundant clonotypes contaminating from the bulk population. There was a small share of clonotypes that showed up in both the CD4 and CD8 compartments.

Germline CDR1 is DFQATT and CDR2 is SNEGSKA (reference sequence). This CDR3 region has 14 residues. With respect to this clonotype: Antigen specificity is unknown.

Using its own MiXCR run on the 5' RACE reads, TCRdb lists one record per CDR3 protein. Of under 300,000 distinct CDR3 sequences listed, 10% to 15% are singletons. The rearrangement links TRBV20-1 to TRBJ2-1, with TRBD2 identical over 9 bases. The origin of this receptor is a man under 40 who received the YFV17D yellow fever vaccine. The sample in question was CD4+ T cells sorted from PBMCs, obtained 45 days after the yellow fever booster vaccination. The CDR3 sequence is CTPRVAGGPVEQFF. Here the CDR3 DNA reads TGCACCCCTAGGGTGGCGGGAGGGCCGGTTGAGCAGTTCTTC.